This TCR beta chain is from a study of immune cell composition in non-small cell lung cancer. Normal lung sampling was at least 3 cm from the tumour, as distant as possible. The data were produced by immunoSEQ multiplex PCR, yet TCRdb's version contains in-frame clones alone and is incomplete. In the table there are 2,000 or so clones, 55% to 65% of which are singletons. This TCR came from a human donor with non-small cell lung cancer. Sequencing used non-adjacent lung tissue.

CDR3 sequence reads: CASSSTRRGSYNEQFF. The CDR3 region has the DNA TGTGCCAGTAGTTCAACCCGCCGGGGTAGCTACAATGAGCAGTTCTTC. The chain is built from TRBV19 and TRBJ2-1; tentatively, D is TRBD2 (5 bases). This CDR3 region has 16 residues. V was trimmed by 5 bases and J by 3 bases, leaving 17 bases between them. Germline V gives CDR1 LNHDA, CDR2 SQIVND (reference sequence).